Given below is one T cell receptor beta chain in context. Its antigen is not known. Germline CDR1 reads SGHTA; CDR2 reads FQGTGA. This CDR3 is 15 amino acids long. The J segment lost 5 bases and the V segment lost 1 base, leaving 6 bases of the junction unmatched. The entry originates in a study of OX40 agonist ivuxolimab in advanced cancers. Using immunoSEQ multiplex PCR, the repertoire was profiled, and TCRdb retains in-frame clones only, with some absent. The sample includes about 63,000 clones, about nine tenths of them seen just once. Whole-study findings and limits: Individuals who were partial responders at 0.1-3.0 mg/kg had clonal expansion that ranked among the lowest. CD4+ and CD8+ T cells in blood underwent clonal expansion by week 6 at 0.1 to 3.0 mg/kg.

Here the sequenced sample was CD4+ or CD8+ T cells sorted from blood, taken in a trial of the OX40 agonist ivuxolimab. This chain joins TRBV7-3 and TRBJ2-3; 7 bases agree with TRBD2. The TCR was taken from an adult with an advanced solid tumor such as melanoma, head and neck, liver or kidney cancer. CDR3: CASSLNAGARDTQYF. CDR3 bases: TGTGCCAGCAGCTTAAACGCGGGAGCGAGAGATACGCAGTATTTT.